This TCR beta chain was recovered during a study of blood T cell repertoires in COVID-19. Study-wide context: Sites across the United States, Italy and Spain contributed samples from acute and convalescent COVID-19. PBMCs, B-cell-depleted T cells, or T cells provided the cDNA or gDNA that made up the material.

The V gene's germline CDR1 is SGDLS and CDR2 YYNGEE. The CDR3 sequence is 15 residues long. V shed 2 bases and J 8 bases; nucleotides not matched to a gene: 7. In this sample, this clone turned up once. The authors' processing: Estimated nucleated cell counts came from reference gene primer amplification. Generated by immunoSEQ multiplex PCR, the TCRdb table keeps only in-frame clones and is missing some. From that table come the V and J calls and clone size; the DNA was used to work out D and trimming. The sample holds about 39,000 clones, 87% seen once. Sequencing used peripheral blood. The TCR originated in a man aged 45-65 years with active or convalescent COVID-19. The J gene is TRBJ1-4, the V gene TRBV9, with 9 bases fitting TRBD1. As DNA, the CDR3 is TGTGCCAGCAGCGTCCAGACAGGGGGGAGAGAAAAACTGTTTTTT. It encodes CASSVQTGGREKLFF.